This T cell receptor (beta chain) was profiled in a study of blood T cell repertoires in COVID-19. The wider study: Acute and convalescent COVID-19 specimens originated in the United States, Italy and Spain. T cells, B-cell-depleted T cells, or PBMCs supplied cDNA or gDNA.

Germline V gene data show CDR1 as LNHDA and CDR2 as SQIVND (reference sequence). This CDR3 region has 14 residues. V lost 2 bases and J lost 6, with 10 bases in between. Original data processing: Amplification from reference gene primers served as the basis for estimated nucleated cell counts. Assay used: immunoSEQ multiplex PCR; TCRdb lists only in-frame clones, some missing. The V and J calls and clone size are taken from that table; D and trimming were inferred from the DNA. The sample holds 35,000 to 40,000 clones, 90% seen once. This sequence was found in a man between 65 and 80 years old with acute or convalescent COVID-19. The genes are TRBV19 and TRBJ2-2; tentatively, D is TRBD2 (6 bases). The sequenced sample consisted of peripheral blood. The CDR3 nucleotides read TGTGCCAGTAGTATACGGGTAGCGGCCGGGGAGCTGTTTTTT. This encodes CASSIRVAAGELFF.